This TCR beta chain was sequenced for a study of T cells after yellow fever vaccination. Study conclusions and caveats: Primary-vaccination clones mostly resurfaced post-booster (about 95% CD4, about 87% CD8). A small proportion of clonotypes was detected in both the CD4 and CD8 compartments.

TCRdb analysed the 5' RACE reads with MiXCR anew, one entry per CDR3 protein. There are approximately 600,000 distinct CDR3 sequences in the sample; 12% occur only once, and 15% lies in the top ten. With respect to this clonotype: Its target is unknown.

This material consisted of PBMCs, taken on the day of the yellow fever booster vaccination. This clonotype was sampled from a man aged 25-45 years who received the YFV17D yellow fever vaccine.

DNA of the CDR3: TGTGCCAGCAGCCGTGGGGACTTCCAAGAGACCCAGTACTTC. Translating gives CASSRGDFQETQYF. This chain connects TRBV3-1 to TRBJ2-5; D is possibly TRBD2 (6 bases). The CDR3 is 14 residues long. Deletions cut 4 bases from V and 1 base from J, with 10 bases between. Germline V lookup: CDR1 LGHDT, CDR2 YNNKEL (reference sequence).